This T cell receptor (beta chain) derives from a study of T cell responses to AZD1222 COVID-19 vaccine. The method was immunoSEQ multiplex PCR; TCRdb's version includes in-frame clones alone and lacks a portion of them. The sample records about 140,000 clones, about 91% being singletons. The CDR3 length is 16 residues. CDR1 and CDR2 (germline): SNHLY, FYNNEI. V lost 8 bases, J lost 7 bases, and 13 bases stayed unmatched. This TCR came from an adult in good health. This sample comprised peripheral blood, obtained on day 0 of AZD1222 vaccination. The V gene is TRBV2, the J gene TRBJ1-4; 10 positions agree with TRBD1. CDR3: CASARDRGSWSEKLFF. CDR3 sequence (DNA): TGTGCCAGCGCTAGGGACAGGGGTTCGTGGAGTGAAAAACTGTTTTTT.